A selection of T cell receptor beta chains follows, all from one sample in a study of blood T cell repertoires in COVID-19. Sequencing was performed with immunoSEQ multiplex PCR; in TCRdb, only in-frame clones are kept and a portion is missing. The repertoire holds approximately 100,000 clones, with 70% to 90% as singletons. The sequencing sample was made of PBMCs or T cells enriched from blood (not recorded which). The source is a woman between 45 and 65 years old who had recovered from COVID-19. Each CDR3 is given with its conserved first and last residue. Fields, in order: clone size, CDR3 length, V gene, J gene, CDR3 protein. Size is stated for part of the rows, as once, few or many counts, or as a class when the clone is expanded.

clone size: .; CDR3 length: 14; V gene: TRBV6-5; J gene: TRBJ1-5; CDR3 protein: CASSAGWDNQPQHF
clone size: few; CDR3 length: 13; V gene: TRBV5-1; J gene: TRBJ1-4; CDR3 protein: CASSVQGNEKLFF
clone size: .; CDR3 length: 13; V gene: TRBV27; J gene: TRBJ2-5; CDR3 protein: CASSFGGAKTQYF
clone size: .; CDR3 length: 14; V gene: TRBV6-5; J gene: TRBJ2-2; CDR3 protein: CASWTARVTGELFF
clone size: once; CDR3 length: 15; V gene: TRBV24-1; J gene: TRBJ2-3; CDR3 protein: CATSEGQGGTDTQYF
clone size: .; CDR3 length: 16; V gene: TRBV7-9; J gene: TRBJ2-5; CDR3 protein: CASSLGLAGDLKTQYF
clone size: .; CDR3 length: 15; V gene: TRBV19; J gene: TRBJ2-2; CDR3 protein: CASNPGQGNTGELFF
clone size: few; CDR3 length: 14; V gene: TRBV27; J gene: TRBJ1-1; CDR3 protein: CASSLSDRNTEAFF
clone size: .; CDR3 length: 12; V gene: TRBV18; J gene: TRBJ1-1; CDR3 protein: CASSPSGREAFF
clone size: once; CDR3 length: 14; V gene: TRBV28; J gene: TRBJ2-7; CDR3 protein: CASSFPGVTYEQYF
clone size: .; CDR3 length: 14; V gene: TRBV5-4; J gene: TRBJ2-5; CDR3 protein: CASSNGQDEETQYF
clone size: .; CDR3 length: 14; V gene: TRBV9; J gene: TRBJ1-6; CDR3 protein: CASSEGTGVSPLHF
clone size: .; CDR3 length: 14; V gene: TRBV3-1/TRBV3-2; J gene: TRBJ2-7; CDR3 protein: CASSHAPTGGEQYF
clone size: .; CDR3 length: 14; V gene: TRBV10-3; J gene: TRBJ1-1; CDR3 protein: CAIRGGTENTEAFF
clone size: .; CDR3 length: 14; V gene: TRBV3-1/TRBV3-2; J gene: TRBJ2-1; CDR3 protein: CASSQLTSGDEQFF
clone size: .; CDR3 length: 14; V gene: TRBV24-1; J gene: TRBJ2-5; CDR3 protein: CATSSGALRETQYF
clone size: .; CDR3 length: 19; V gene: TRBV5-1; J gene: TRBJ2-3; CDR3 protein: CASSFKPGTSSSSTDTQYF
clone size: once; CDR3 length: 14; V gene: TRBV29-1; J gene: TRBJ2-5; CDR3 protein: CSVLRGQDGETQYF
clone size: .; CDR3 length: 18; V gene: TRBV15; J gene: TRBJ1-4; CDR3 protein: CATSRDGARDRGTEKLFF
clone size: once; CDR3 length: 15; V gene: TRBV7-9; J gene: TRBJ1-4; CDR3 protein: CASSRLTSLNEKLFF
clone size: .; CDR3 length: 11; V gene: TRBV3-1/TRBV3-2; J gene: TRBJ1-1; CDR3 protein: CASSQALKAFF
clone size: .; CDR3 length: 14; V gene: TRBV28; J gene: TRBJ2-3; CDR3 protein: CASSLSQGTDTQYF
clone size: .; CDR3 length: 15; V gene: TRBV9; J gene: TRBJ1-5; CDR3 protein: CASSVGGGVNQPQHF
clone size: .; CDR3 length: 14; V gene: TRBV24-1; J gene: TRBJ2-5; CDR3 protein: CATSPPTSEETQYF
clone size: .; CDR3 length: 17; V gene: TRBV18; J gene: TRBJ2-3; CDR3 protein: CASSPFLAGASTDTQYF
clone size: .; CDR3 length: 11; V gene: TRBV20-1; J gene: TRBJ2-7; CDR3 protein: CSAYYSYEQYF
clone size: once; CDR3 length: 15; V gene: TRBV28; J gene: TRBJ1-5; CDR3 protein: CASIVGTIGNQPQHF
clone size: .; CDR3 length: 15; V gene: TRBV5-6; J gene: TRBJ1-2; CDR3 protein: CASSLGRQGALGYTF
clone size: .; CDR3 length: 17; V gene: TRBV3-1/TRBV3-2; J gene: TRBJ1-2; CDR3 protein: CASSPTDGIAANYGYTF
clone size: .; CDR3 length: 18; V gene: TRBV2; J gene: TRBJ2-7; CDR3 protein: CASMSTSVLSRSSYEQYF
clone size: once; CDR3 length: 15; V gene: TRBV11-2; J gene: TRBJ2-3; CDR3 protein: CASSPQTGSTDTQYF
clone size: .; CDR3 length: 14; V gene: TRBV29-1; J gene: TRBJ1-3; CDR3 protein: CSVRQGTSGNTIYF
clone size: .; CDR3 length: 15; V gene: TRBV24-1; J gene: TRBJ1-2; CDR3 protein: CATSDSDRGNYGYTF
clone size: .; CDR3 length: 15; V gene: TRBV5-1; J gene: TRBJ2-3; CDR3 protein: CASSLAGLVSDTQYF
clone size: .; CDR3 length: 16; V gene: TRBV19; J gene: TRBJ2-5; CDR3 protein: CASSSIETGDQETQYF
clone size: .; CDR3 length: 12; V gene: TRBV2; J gene: TRBJ2-5; CDR3 protein: CASSGGAGTQYF
clone size: .; CDR3 length: 13; V gene: TRBV12-3/TRBV12-4; J gene: TRBJ2-7; CDR3 protein: CASSRPRDYEQYF
clone size: .; CDR3 length: 12; V gene: TRBV28; J gene: TRBJ1-2; CDR3 protein: CASSAQGYGYTF
clone size: .; CDR3 length: 14; V gene: TRBV6-1; J gene: TRBJ1-2; CDR3 protein: CASSEVMGAHGYTF
clone size: .; CDR3 length: 16; V gene: TRBV6-1; J gene: TRBJ2-1; CDR3 protein: CASSDDGTWEGNEQFF
clone size: .; CDR3 length: 15; V gene: TRBV5-1; J gene: TRBJ2-2; CDR3 protein: CASSTHRGNTGELFF
clone size: .; CDR3 length: 15; V gene: TRBV10-3; J gene: TRBJ2-1; CDR3 protein: CAISQTSGGTNEQFF
clone size: .; CDR3 length: 15; V gene: TRBV10-3; J gene: TRBJ1-6; CDR3 protein: CATGIRTSDNSPLHF
clone size: .; CDR3 length: 15; V gene: TRBV3-1/TRBV3-2; J gene: TRBJ2-3; CDR3 protein: CASSHQRGGTDTQYF
clone size: .; CDR3 length: 18; V gene: TRBV27; J gene: TRBJ2-5; CDR3 protein: CASSSLSWLAGGRETQYF